The source of this TCR beta chain is a study of T cells in Graves' hyperthyroidism and ophthalmopathy. Findings of the study overall: In the blood, most expanded thyroid clonotypes above 0.001 appeared as well.

This CDR3 has 15 amino acids. The V gene's germline CDR1 is SGHDN and CDR2 FVKESK. Deletions cut 0 bases from V and 9 bases from J, with 15 bases between. RNA transcripts served as the template for amplifying TCR beta CDR3 regions. RT-PCR in the first round (using the HTBI primer set) targeted the TCR CDR3. TCRdb used MiXCR to reprocess the multiplex PCR reads, holding one entry per CDR3 protein. There are around 300,000 distinct CDR3 sequences in the sample; 13% occur only once, and approximately 8.6% lies in the top ten. This clonotype was counted a few times. Its antigen is not identified. This rearrangement joins TRBV14 to TRBJ2-1, with a possible D match to TRBD2 (5 bases). The clonotype originates from a woman in her thirties with Graves' hyperthyroidism that later progressed to Graves' ophthalmopathy. The sample taken for sequencing was blood. In DNA, the CDR3 is TGTGCCAGCAGCCAAGATAGCGTCTGGTCGGGTGAGCAGTTCTTC. Translated: CASSQDSVWSGEQFF.